What follows describes a single TCR beta chain. No antigen is known for it. Each Susac syndrome patient had definite or probable disease by recently defined criteria. The data were taken from a study of CD8 T cells in Susac syndrome. At the level of the study: Patients with Susac syndrome were therapy-naive, on corticosteroids, or on intravenous immunoglobulin alone at the time that blood was drawn. Findings and caveats of the study: In Susac syndrome, the CD4+ T cell repertoires did not show clonal expansion.

An amount of RNA that ranged from roughly 0.45 to 1 ug was reverse transcribed with random hexamers. Each CDR3 protein is one row after TCRdb ran MiXCR on the immunoSEQ multiplex PCR reads. The top ten hold less than 0.15% of the sample, which has under 200,000 distinct CDR3 sequences, roughly 95% seen once. The sequencing sample was made of CD4+ T cells from PBMCs. The source of this sequence is a human donor with Susac syndrome.

Here the CDR3 reads CASSQGGQGAGGANVLTF. CDR3 in DNA: TGCGCCAGCAGCCAAGGCGGACAGGGGGCCGGTGGGGCCAACGTCCTGACTTTC. This rearrangement joins TRBV4-3 to TRBJ2-6, with TRBD1 identical over 11 bases. The V gene's germline CDR1 is LGHNA and CDR2 YSLEER. The ends lost 1 base at V and 3 bases at J; junction bases unmatched: 5. This CDR3 region has 18 residues.